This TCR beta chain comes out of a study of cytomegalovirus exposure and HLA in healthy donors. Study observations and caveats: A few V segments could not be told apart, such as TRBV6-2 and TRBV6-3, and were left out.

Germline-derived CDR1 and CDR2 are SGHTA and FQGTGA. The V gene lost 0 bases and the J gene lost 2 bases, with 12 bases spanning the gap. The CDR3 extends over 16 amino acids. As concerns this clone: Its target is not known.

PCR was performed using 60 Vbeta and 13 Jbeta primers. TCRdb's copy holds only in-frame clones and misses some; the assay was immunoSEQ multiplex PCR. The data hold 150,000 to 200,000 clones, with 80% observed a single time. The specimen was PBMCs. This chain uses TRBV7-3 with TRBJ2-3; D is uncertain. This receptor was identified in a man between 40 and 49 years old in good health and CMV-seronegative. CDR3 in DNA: TGTGCCAGCAGCTTAACGTTCCCGACAAACACAGATACGCAGTATTTT. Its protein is CASSLTFPTNTDTQYF.